These 15 T cell receptor beta chains were all obtained from the same sample, sequenced in a study of technical replicates of blood from a few donors. Here immunoSEQ multiplex PCR was the method, and the copy in TCRdb shows in-frame clones only, minus some. The sample includes under 85,000 clones, roughly 92% of them seen just once. The sample was T cells isolated from PBMCs. Receptors originate from a human donor in good health.

The chain couples TRBV5-1 to TRBJ1-2; tentative D call: TRBD1 (6 bases). CDR1 and CDR2 from the germline V gene are SGHRS and YFSETQ. There are 15 residues in the CDR3. V lost 4 bases, J lost 4 bases, and 17 bases lay in between. The CDR3 spells CASSPGQGLFYGYTF. Written as DNA, the CDR3 is TGCGCCAGCAGCCCCGGCCAGGGGCTGTTCTATGGCTACACCTTC.

The chain combines TRBV27 with TRBJ2-6; 8 bases match TRBD1. From germline, CDR1 is MNHEY and CDR2 SMNVEV (reference sequence). This CDR3 is built from 18 residues. J lost 1 base, V lost 3 bases, and 8 bases had no gene match. CDR3 bases: TGTGCCAGCAGTTTGGGGACGACAGGGGCATCTGGGGCCAACGTCCTGACTTTC. Translating gives CASSLGTTGASGANVLTF.

V usage is TRBV7-2 and J usage is TRBJ1-2; possibly TRBD1 for D (5 bases). Trimming took 3 bases from V and 8 from J, leaving 13 bases between them. This CDR3 has 13 amino acids. CDR1 is SGHTA, CDR2 FQGNSA, per germline. CDR3 residues: CASSLGQRSGYTF. The CDR3 coding sequence is TGTGCCAGCAGCTTGGGGCAAAGGAGCGGCTACACCTTC.

This clone came up once. The chain recombines TRBV30 with TRBJ2-3; 7 positions agree with TRBD1. This CDR3 has 15 amino acids. With 3 bases clipped from V and 4 bases from J, the junction kept 10 bases outside the gene matches. The germline gives CDR1 GTSNPN, CDR2 SVGIG (reference sequence). The CDR3 DNA reads TGTGCCTGGAGCGCACAGGGAAGGGGGCCAGATACGCAGTATTTT. It is translated as CAWSAQGRGPDTQYF.

The chain employs TRBV28 and TRBJ1-2; TRBD1 might be the D (5 bases). CDR3 length: 13 amino acids. Trimming shortened V by 10 bases and J by 0 bases, and 12 bases separated the two germline ends. Germline loops: CDR1 MDHEN, CDR2 SYDVKM. CDR3 sequence: CATSDTSNYGYTF. The CDR3 nucleotides read TGTGCCACGTCGGACACCTCTAACTATGGCTACACCTTC.

V gene TRBV29-1 combines with J gene TRBJ1-2; 8 nucleotides match TRBD1. Germline V CDR1 and CDR2: SQVTM, ANQGSEA. This CDR3 has 16 amino acids. The trim removed 5 bases at V and 6 bases at J, leaving 17 bases unmatched. CDR3 DNA: TGCAGCGTTCTCACCCCCCCAGGGGGCGGGCGTGATGGCTACACCTTC. It codes for CSVLTPPGGGRDGYTF.

CDR3 residues: CASSHPLSPSGTEAFF. The CDR3 DNA reads as TGCGCCAGCAGCCACCCCCTCTCCCCCTCCGGGACTGAAGCTTTCTTT. The chain carries TRBV4-1 and TRBJ1-1; D is ambiguous. The CDR3 covers 16 residues. Trimming took off 3 bases at V and 5 bases at J, with 19 bases between the two ends. Germline CDR1 MGHRA, CDR2 YSYEKL.

This chain joins TRBV30 and TRBJ2-1; D perhaps matches TRBD2 (6 bases). In germline, CDR1 is GTSNPN, CDR2 SVGIG (reference sequence). The CDR3 has 15 amino acids. Trimming took 0 bases from V and 7 from J, leaving 16 bases between them. CDR3 sequence: CAWSVGLAFGNEQFF. The CDR3 DNA reads TGTGCCTGGAGTGTAGGGCTAGCGTTTGGTAATGAGCAGTTCTTC.

V usage is TRBV5-1 and J usage is TRBJ2-7; 8 nucleotides match TRBD1. CDR1 SGHRS and CDR2 YFSETQ come from the germline V gene. CDR3 size: 13 residues. J lost 5 bases, V lost 4 bases, and 5 bases had no gene match. In DNA, the CDR3 is TGCGCCAGCAGCCAGGGACAGGTAGACGAGCAGTACTTC. Protein sequence: CASSQGQVDEQYF.

The V and J genes are TRBV7-2 and TRBJ2-3; no definite D call. Trimming cost V 2 bases and J 6 bases, with 12 bases left between them. This CDR3 comprises 14 residues. CDR1 SGHTA and CDR2 FQGNSA come from the germline V gene. The CDR3 DNA reads TGTGCCAGCAGCTTACTAGGAGCCACTGATACGCAGTATTTT. It codes for CASSLLGATDTQYF. The complete variable domain, with remaining parts taken from reference TRBV7-2 and TRBJ2-3, reads GAGVSQSPSNKVTEKGKDVELRCDPISGHTALYWYRQSLGQGLEFLIYFQGNSAPDKSGLPSDRFSAERTGGSVSTLTIQRTQQEDSAVYLCASSLLGATDTQYFGPGTRLTVL.

This chain connects TRBV5-5 to TRBJ1-1; tentative D call: TRBD1 (6 bases). Germline loops: CDR1 SGHKS, CDR2 YYEKEE (reference sequence). CDR3 length: 13 amino acids. Deletions cut 4 bases from V and 5 bases from J, with 12 bases between. CDR3 residues: CASSNLQGTEAFF. The CDR3 DNA reads TGTGCCAGCAGCAACTTACAGGGTACTGAAGCTTTCTTT. The complete variable domain, with remaining parts taken from reference TRBV5-5 and TRBJ1-1, reads DAGVTQSPTHLIKTRGQQVTLRCSPISGHKSVSWYQQVLGQGPQFIFQYYEKEERGRGNFPDRFSARQFPNYSSELNVNALLLGDSALYLCASSNLQGTEAFFGQGTRLTVV.

This clone showed up just once. J is TRBJ2-7 and V is TRBV27, with 9 bases that match TRBD1. CDR3 length equals 15 residues. Germline CDR1 and CDR2: MNHEY and SMNVEV (reference sequence). V dropped 8 bases and J dropped 1; count of bases not matched to a gene: 9. CDR3 DNA sequence: TGTGCCAGCCGGCCCGGGACAGGGCCTTCCTACGAGCAGTACTTC. Encoded protein: CASRPGTGPSYEQYF.

V usage is TRBV9 and J usage is TRBJ1-2; 11 bases align to TRBD1. V lost 5 bases, J lost 4 bases, and 1 base stayed unmatched. The length of the CDR3 is 13 residues. CDR1 is SGDLS, CDR2 YYNGEE, per germline. In DNA, the CDR3 is TGTGCCAGCAGGGGGACAGGGGGCTATGGCTACACCTTC. Translation: CASRGTGGYGYTF. Full variable domain (missing parts from reference TRBV9 and TRBJ1-2): DSGVTQTPKHLITATGQRVTLRCSPRSGDLSVYWYQQSLDQGLQFLIQYYNGEERAKGNILERFSAQQFPDLHSELNLSSLELGDSALYFCASRGTGGYGYTFGSGTRLTVV.

This chain links TRBV18 with TRBJ2-3, with 7 bases fitting TRBD1. V trimming: 4 bases; J trimming: 5 bases; junction bases outside the gene matches: 6. Germline values: CDR1 KGHSH, CDR2 LQKENI. This CDR3 region has 14 residues. The CDR3 nucleotides are TGTGCCAGCTCACAGGGGGCGTCTAGAGATACGCAGTATTTT. Protein sequence: CASSQGASRDTQYF.

V is TRBV2 and J is TRBJ1-2, with D uncertain. Trimming removed 7 bases at V and 8 bases at J, with 14 bases between. Germline V CDR1 and CDR2: SNHLY, FYNNEI. There are 12 residues in the CDR3. Here the CDR3 DNA reads TGTGCCAGCAACCAGAGGCTCTCGGGCTACACCTTC. This codes for CASNQRLSGYTF.